The 32 T cell receptor beta chains below were found in one sample sequenced in a study. Using its own MiXCR run on the 5' RACE reads, TCRdb lists one record per CDR3 protein. The sample consists of almost 9,000 distinct CDR3 sequences, approximately 26% of them appearing once. The sequenced sample was naive CD4+ T cells sorted from a lymph node. Specified subset: naive CD4+ T cells, CD4+CD45RA+CD25-. These receptors came from a female donor with breast cancer.

This clonotype was seen repeatedly, ten times or more. The J gene is TRBJ2-1, the V gene TRBV21-1. TRBV21-1 is shown as a pseudogene. The CDR3 totals 14 residues. The chain's CDR3 is CATSHPGSYNEQFF. Here the CDR3 DNA reads TGTGCCACCTCACACCCCGGCTCCTACAATGAGCAGTTCTTC.

This clonotype was seen ten or more times. The chain links TRBV2 to TRBJ2-7; the match to TRBD2 covers 9 bases. CDR1 SNHLY and CDR2 FYNNEI come from the germline V gene. The V gene end was trimmed by 6 bases and the J gene end by 3 bases; junction bases not matched to a gene: 9. The CDR3 loop spans 15 amino acids. Here the CDR3 reads CASSGGGLAGYEQYF. The CDR3 nucleotides are TGTGCCAGCAGCGGCGGGGGACTAGCTGGCTACGAGCAGTACTTC.

This clonotype has only one observation. A much larger clone is a single base away; this may be a read error. This chain links TRBV5-1 with TRBJ1-4; 7 positions agree with TRBD1. The germline V gene encodes CDR1 SGHRS and CDR2 YFSETQ. This CDR3 is built from 15 residues. V dropped 4 bases and J dropped 5; count of bases not matched to a gene: 8. The CDR3 sequence: CASSLFGGGNEKLFF. CDR3 bases: TGCGCCAGCAGCCTATTTGGAGGGGGCAATGAAAAACTGTTTTTT.

The chain employs TRBV12-3 or TRBV12-4 and TRBJ2-7, with 7 bases aligning to TRBD1. The V gene end was trimmed by 3 bases and the J gene end by 1 base; junction bases not matched to a gene: 6. This CDR3 contains 15 residues. The CDR3 sequence: CASSFGRQGSYEQYF. CDR3 sequence (DNA): TGTGCCAGCAGTTTTGGGCGACAGGGATCCTACGAGCAGTACTTC.

This chain uses TRBV7-9 with TRBJ1-5, with 7 nucleotides matching TRBD1. The CDR3 consists of 16 residues. Germline lookup yields CDR1 SEHNR and CDR2 FQNEAQ (reference sequence). V lost 4 bases to trimming and J lost 3 bases; unmatched junction nucleotides: 9. In DNA form, the CDR3 reads TGTGCCAGCAGCTCCTTTACAGGGGCCTACAATCAGCCCCAGCATTTT. Translating gives CASSSFTGAYNQPQHF.

The J gene is TRBJ2-7, the V gene TRBV4-1; 7 nucleotides match TRBD1. The CDR3 loop spans 14 amino acids. Germline trimming cut 2 bases from V and 2 bases from J; bases unmatched to any gene: 3. CDR1 MGHRA and CDR2 YSYEKL come from the germline V gene. CDR3 in DNA: TGCGCCAGCAGCCAAAAGACAGGGACCTACGAGCAGTACTTC. The encoded protein is CASSQKTGTYEQYF.

This clonotype was counted ten times or more. The chain carries TRBV20-1 and TRBJ2-1, with 13 bases fitting TRBD2. The trim removed 5 bases at V and 6 bases at J, leaving 7 bases unmatched. Germline lookup yields CDR1 DFQATT and CDR2 SNEGSKA (reference sequence). This CDR3 is built from 15 residues. The CDR3 coding sequence is TGCAGTGCTTATACTAGCGGGAGGGCCATCAATGAGCAGTTCTTC. It yields the protein CSAYTSGRAINEQFF.

Remarks on this clonotype: One base away lies a much larger clone, so this may be a sequencing read error. The V gene is TRBV28, the J gene TRBJ2-7, with D uncertain. The CDR3 extends over 13 amino acids. The germline CDR1 and CDR2 sequences are MDHEN and SYDVKM. Trimming took 6 bases from V and 2 from J, leaving 11 bases between them. CDR3 nucleotide sequence: TGTGCCAGCAGACCCCACGAAACCTACGAGCAGTACTTC. It codes for CASRPHETYEQYF. The entire variable domain, with the rest obtained from reference TRBV28 and TRBJ2-7, is as follows: DVKVTQSSRYLVKRTGEKVFLECVQDMDHENMFWYRQDPGLGLRLIYFSYDVKMKEKGDIPEGYSVSREKKERFSLILESASTNQTSMYLCASRPHETYEQYFGPGTRLTVT.

By share, this clonotype ranks as medium-sized (0.01 to 0.1%). The rearrangement joins TRBV20-1 to TRBJ2-1; TRBD2 aligns across 12 bases. The CDR3 totals 15 residues. Trimming at V came to 2 bases and at J to 9 bases, leaving 8 bases not matched to a gene. Germline assignment: CDR1 DFQATT and CDR2 SNEGSKA (reference sequence). The CDR3, as DNA: TGCAGTGCTAGACGGCTAGCGGGAGGGCCTGGTGAGCAGTTCTTC. Encoded protein: CSARRLAGGPGEQFF.

As to this clonotype: At one end, the junction sequence differs from germline, possibly due to a read error. The chain uses TRBV18 and TRBJ2-2; TRBD2 is a possible D gene (6 bases). This CDR3 is built from 15 residues. CDR1 is KGHSH, CDR2 LQKENI, per germline. CDR3 amino acids: CASTLGTRRPGEPFF. CDR3 coding DNA: TGTGCCAGCACACTAGGGACTCGAAGACCCGGGGAGCCGTTTTTT.

As to this clonotype: Given a much more abundant clone one base away, this may be a read error. The rearrangement uses TRBV5-1 and TRBJ1-5, with 7 bases aligning to TRBD1. The J segment lost 4 bases and the V segment lost 3 bases, leaving 10 bases of the junction unmatched. Germline-derived CDR1 and CDR2 are SGHRS and YFSETQ. The CDR3 runs to 16 residues. The CDR3 region has the DNA TGCGCCAGCAGCTGGGGGGGCAGGGGGTTGAATCAGCCCCAGCATTTT. Residues: CASSWGGRGLNQPQHF. Based on the CDR3 plus reference TRBV5-1 and TRBJ1-5, the full variable domain is KAGVTQTPRYLIKTRGQQVTLSCSPISGHRSVSWYQQTPGQGLQFLFEYFSETQRNKGNFPGRFSGRQFSNSRSEMNVSTLELGDSALYLCASSWGGRGLNQPQHFGDGTRLSIL.

By sample share, this clonotype is medium-sized. The chain is built from TRBV5-1 and TRBJ2-7, with D hard to call. V lost 5 bases and J lost 1, with 10 bases in between. Germline V lookup: CDR1 SGHRS, CDR2 YFSETQ. The CDR3 runs 13 residues. The CDR3 loop reads CASSPRPSYEQYF. As DNA, the CDR3 is TGCGCCAGCAGTCCACGGCCATCCTACGAGCAGTACTTC. The full variable domain, rest sourced from reference TRBV5-1 and TRBJ2-7, is KAGVTQTPRYLIKTRGQQVTLSCSPISGHRSVSWYQQTPGQGLQFLFEYFSETQRNKGNFPGRFSGRQFSNSRSEMNVSTLELGDSALYLCASSPRPSYEQYFGPGTRLTVT.

Judged by abundance, this clonotype is medium-sized (0.01 to 0.1%). The J gene is TRBJ2-2, the V gene TRBV5-1; D not resolved. Trimming took 0 bases from V and 5 from J, leaving 11 bases between them. The CDR3 loop spans 15 amino acids. CDR1 is SGHRS, CDR2 YFSETQ, per germline. CDR3 DNA: TGCGCCAGCAGCTTGGCGGCACTTGGGACCGGGGAGCTGTTTTTT. The encoded protein is CASSLAALGTGELFF.

This clonotype has at least ten counts. This chain joins TRBV5-1 and TRBJ2-3, with TRBD1 matching 7 bases. The CDR3 totals 16 residues. The V gene end was trimmed by 5 bases and the J gene end by 2 bases; junction bases not matched to a gene: 11. Germline assignment: CDR1 SGHRS and CDR2 YFSETQ. The DNA for the CDR3 is TGCGCCAGCAGACCGGGACAGACCATAATCACAGATACGCAGTATTTT. Protein product: CASRPGQTIITDTQYF.

Comment on this clonotype: A much larger clone differs by one base, so this may be a read error. The rearrangement joins TRBV10-3 to TRBJ2-5; no definite D call. Per germline, CDR1 ENHRY and CDR2 SYGVKD. This CDR3 spans 12 amino acids. V lost 6 bases and J lost 4, with 9 bases in between. CDR3 loop: CAISRTGETQYF. The DNA of the CDR3 is TGTGCCATCAGCCGCACGGGAGAGACCCAGTACTTC.

This clonotype occurred many times. The rearrangement uses TRBV5-8 and TRBJ2-5; the match to TRBD2 covers 7 bases. Germline V gives CDR1 SGHTS, CDR2 YDEGEE. The CDR3 sequence is 14 residues long. Trimming at V came to 3 bases and at J to 1 base, leaving 3 bases not matched to a gene. The CDR3 DNA reads TGTGCCAGCAGCTATAGCGGGTCCCAAGAGACCCAGTACTTC. Translation gives CASSYSGSQETQYF. Filled out from reference TRBV5-8 and TRBJ2-5, the complete variable domain reads EAGVTQSPTHLIKTRGQQATLRCSPISGHTSVYWYQQALGLGLQFLLWYDEGEERNRGNFPPRFSGRQFPNYSSELNVNALELEDSALYLCASSYSGSQETQYFGPGTRLLVL.

Notes on this clonotype: A read error may be the cause here, since a much bigger clone is one base away. The rearrangement links TRBV4-2 to TRBJ2-7, with unresolved D. V lost 4 bases, J lost 6 bases, and 16 bases lay in between. This CDR3 spans 14 amino acids. The germline CDR1 and CDR2 sequences are LGHNA and YNFKEQ. The DNA for the CDR3 is TGTGCCAGCAGCCCCTTAGGGAATAGCTTCGAGCAGTACTTC. Amino acid sequence: CASSPLGNSFEQYF.

The DNA for the CDR3 is TGTGCCAGCAGCGCATCCCACAATGAGCAGTTCTTC. It translates to CASSASHNEQFF. The rearrangement joins TRBV9 to TRBJ2-1; no definite D call. Germline assignment: CDR1 SGDLS and CDR2 YYNGEE. This CDR3 is built from 12 residues. V was cut by 3 bases and J by 5 bases, with 6 bases left in between.

This clonotype showed up just a few times. The gene calls are TRBV2 and TRBJ2-1; TRBD2 agrees at 8 bases. V dropped 6 bases and J dropped 9; count of bases not matched to a gene: 10. The V gene's germline CDR1 is SNHLY and CDR2 FYNNEI. This CDR3 is 14 amino acids long. Here the CDR3 DNA reads TGTGCCAGCAGACCAGGACTAGCCTCGAGTGAGCAGTTCTTC. It specifies CASRPGLASSEQFF.

V is TRBV29-1 and J is TRBJ2-5; 10 nucleotides align to TRBD1. The CDR3 is made up of 15 amino acids. V lost 0 bases to trimming and J lost 5 bases; unmatched junction nucleotides: 6. CDR1 and CDR2 (germline): SQVTM, ANQGSEA. The CDR3 bases are TGCAGCGTTGAAGATGTGACAGGGGGCCGGGAGACCCAGTACTTC. Amino acid sequence: CSVEDVTGGRETQYF.

The sample holds many counts of this clonotype. Given a much more abundant clone one base away, this may be a read error. The chain links TRBV3-1 to TRBJ2-7; D gene ambiguous. V was pared by 5 bases and J by 3 bases, with 5 bases between. The CDR3 has 11 residues. Germline CDR1 is LGHDT and CDR2 is YNNKEL (reference sequence). The CDR3 nucleotides read TGTGCCAGCAGCAAACTCTACGAGCAGTACTTC. This codes for CASSKLYEQYF.

Relative to its sample, this clonotype is medium-sized (0.01 to 0.1%). This chain uses TRBV7-2 with TRBJ2-3; tentatively, D is TRBD1 or TRBD2 (6 bases each). From germline, CDR1 is SGHTA and CDR2 FQGNSA. The CDR3 loop spans 12 amino acids. The V end lost 1 base, the J end lost 14 bases, and 13 bases lay between the germline ends. The CDR3 region is CASSLVSGAVYF. In nucleotides, the CDR3 is TGTGCCAGCAGCTTAGTGTCGGGGGCCGTGTATTTT. Complete variable domain (other parts from reference TRBV7-2 and TRBJ2-3): GAGVSQSPSNKVTEKGKDVELRCDPISGHTALYWYRQSLGQGLEFLIYFQGNSAPDKSGLPSDRFSAERTGGSVSTLTIQRTQQEDSAVYLCASSLVSGAVYFGPGTRLTVL.

The rearrangement joins TRBV6-6 to TRBJ2-1, with D possibly matching TRBD2 (6 bases). Per the germline V gene, CDR1 is MNHNY and CDR2 is SVGAGI (reference sequence). CDR3 length equals 13 residues. Trimming stripped 1 base from V and 9 bases from J, with 10 bases between. CDR3 sequence (DNA): TGTGCCAGCAGTTACTTTAGCGGTTGTGAGCAGTTCTTC. Translated: CASSYFSGCEQFF.

This rearrangement joins TRBV20-1 to TRBJ1-5, with TRBD1 identical over 8 bases. This CDR3 is built from 15 residues. V gave up 6 bases and J gave up 7 bases; unmatched junction bases: 14. The germline V gene encodes CDR1 DFQATT and CDR2 SNEGSKA (reference sequence). The CDR3 region has the DNA TGCAGTGCCTCCAGACAGGGGATTACACACCAGCCCCAGCATTTT. As protein: CSASRQGITHQPQHF.

This clonotype occurred a few times. A much more abundant neighbour one base away suggests this may be a read error. V and J are TRBV10-3 and TRBJ2-7; 10 nucleotides line up with TRBD1. Losses at the gene ends were 6 bases for V and 2 bases for J; bases not matched to a gene: 4. The germline gives CDR1 ENHRY, CDR2 SYGVKD. The CDR3 is made up of 14 amino acids. The CDR3 sequence is CAIREGQGTYEQYF. CDR3 bases: TGTGCCATCAGGGAGGGACAGGGGACCTACGAGCAGTACTTC.

A single count supports this clonotype. The chain recombines TRBV7-9 with TRBJ2-1; a possible D gene is TRBD1 (6 bases). Trimming cost V 0 bases and J 4 bases, with 16 bases left between them. This CDR3 comprises 17 residues. The germline V gene encodes CDR1 SEHNR and CDR2 FQNEAQ (reference sequence). The CDR3 loop is CASSLAPGRGTYNEQFF. The CDR3 DNA follows: TGTGCCAGCAGCTTAGCGCCTGGCAGGGGAACTTACAATGAGCAGTTCTTC.

This clonotype occurred once. The gene calls are TRBV7-8 and TRBJ2-1; TRBD2 matches at 7 bases. J lost 7 bases, V lost 2 bases, and 11 bases had no gene match. This CDR3 is built from 16 residues. Germline CDR1 reads SGHVS; CDR2 reads FQNEAQ. The CDR3 DNA sequence: TGTGCCAGCAGCTTACTTGGGCTAGCGGAGGGGAATGAGCAGTTCTTC. Amino acids: CASSLLGLAEGNEQFF.

This clonotype was counted a few times. A much larger clone differs by one base, so this may be a read error. The chain links TRBV4-1 to TRBJ2-3; 7 bases match TRBD1. The CDR3 spans 16 residues. CDR1 MGHRA and CDR2 YSYEKL come from the germline V gene. After removal of 0 bases from V and 0 bases from J, the junction contained 3 bases not matched to a gene. CDR3: CASSQEGGRSTDTQYF. The CDR3 nucleotides are TGCGCCAGCAGCCAAGAAGGGGGCAGAAGCACAGATACGCAGTATTTT.

The chain has TRBV10-3 and TRBJ2-2; 9 nucleotides match TRBD2. The germline CDR1 and CDR2 sequences are ENHRY and SYGVKD. V shed 7 bases and J 8 bases; nucleotides not matched to a gene: 14. The CDR3 loop spans 16 amino acids. CDR3 bases: TGTGCCATCACTGGAGATGCGGGAGGGACATCAGGGGAGCTGTTTTTT. Amino acids: CAITGDAGGTSGELFF.

This clonotype qualifies as medium-sized (0.01 to 0.1%). The rearrangement joins TRBV12-3 or TRBV12-4 to TRBJ2-1; 12 bases are a match to TRBD2. The CDR3 is made up of 14 amino acids. Trimming cost V 5 bases and J 7 bases; bases outside gene matches: 3. CDR3 loop: CASSPTSGRNEQFF. CDR3 DNA sequence: TGTGCCAGCAGTCCGACTAGCGGGAGAAATGAGCAGTTCTTC.

Comment on this clonotype: A much bigger clone sits one base away, suggesting this may be a read error. This CDR3 is missing its conserved last phenylalanine or tryptophan, likely due to a read error. The V call is TRBV24-1, the J call TRBJ2-6; D is unclear. Germline values: CDR1 KGHDR, CDR2 SFDVKD. V lost 9 bases to trimming and J lost 12 bases, with 14 bases between them. There are 12 residues in the CDR3. The CDR3 loop reads CATSTDMSVLTL. Written as DNA, the CDR3 is TGTGCCACCTCCACGGATATGAGCGTCCTGACTCTC.

As concerns this clonotype: This may arise from a read error, as a much more abundant clone is one base away. The rearrangement uses TRBV7-8 and TRBJ2-2; 7 bases match TRBD2. The J segment lost 4 bases and the V segment lost 1 base, leaving 6 bases of the junction unmatched. Germline V CDR1 and CDR2: SGHVS, FQNEAQ. CDR3 length: 16 amino acids. CDR3: CASSLVGGRSTGELFF. CDR3 nucleotides: TGTGCCAGCAGCTTAGTGGGAGGGAGGAGCACCGGGGAGCTGTTTTTT.